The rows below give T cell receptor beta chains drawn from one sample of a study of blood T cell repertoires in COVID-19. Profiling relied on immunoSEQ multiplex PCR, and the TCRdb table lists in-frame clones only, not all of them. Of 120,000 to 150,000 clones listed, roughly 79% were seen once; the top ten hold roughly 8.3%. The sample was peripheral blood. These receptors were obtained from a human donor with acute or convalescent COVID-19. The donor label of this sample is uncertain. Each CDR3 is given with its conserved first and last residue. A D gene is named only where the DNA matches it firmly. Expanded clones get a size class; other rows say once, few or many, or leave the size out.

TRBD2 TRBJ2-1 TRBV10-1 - CASSGSSGEYNEQFF TGCGCCAGCAGTGGATCTAGCGGGGAGTACAATGAGCAGTTCTTC
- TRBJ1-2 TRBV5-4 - CASSLYRASYGYTF TGTGCCAGCAGCCTCTACAGGGCGAGCTATGGCTACACCTTC
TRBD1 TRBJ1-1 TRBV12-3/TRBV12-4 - CASLGQIEAFF TGTGCCAGCCTGGGACAGATTGAAGCTTTCTTT
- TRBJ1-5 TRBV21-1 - CASSKAGQGGSNQPQHF TGTGCCAGCAGCAAAGCAGGCCAGGGTGGAAGCAATCAGCCCCAGCATTTT
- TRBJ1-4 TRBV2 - CASSAEGGLEKLFF TGTGCCAGCAGTGCTGAGGGGGGGCTTGAAAAACTGTTTTTT
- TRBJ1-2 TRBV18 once CASSPTDWGVGGPGYTF TGTGCCAGCTCACCTACCGATTGGGGAGTCGGGGGGCCGGGCTACACCTTC
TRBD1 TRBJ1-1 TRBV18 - CASSLLGGQGTEAFF TGTGCCAGCTCTCTTTTGGGGGGACAGGGCACTGAAGCTTTCTTT
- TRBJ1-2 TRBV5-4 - CASSLRGDYGYTF TGTGCCAGCAGCTTAAGGGGCGACTATGGCTACACCTTC
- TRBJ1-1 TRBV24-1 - CATSDFLGGEAFF TGTGCCACCAGTGATTTTCTGGGAGGAGAGGCTTTCTTT
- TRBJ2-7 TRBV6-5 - CASSYSYGGSYEQYF TGTGCCAGCAGTTACTCTTACGGTGGCTCCTACGAGCAGTACTTC
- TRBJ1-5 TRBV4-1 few CASSQDRAYNQPQHF TGCGCCAGCAGCCAAGACAGGGCTTACAATCAGCCCCAGCATTTT
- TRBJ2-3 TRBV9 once CASSVAASFNTDTQYF TGTGCCAGCAGCGTAGCGGCTAGCTTTAACACAGATACGCAGTATTTT
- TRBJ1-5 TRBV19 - CASSIGASNQPQHF TGTGCCAGTAGTATAGGCGCTAGCAATCAGCCCCAGCATTTT
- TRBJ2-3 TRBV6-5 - CASKKGIVDTQYF TGTGCCAGCAAGAAGGGGATTGTAGATACGCAGTATTTT
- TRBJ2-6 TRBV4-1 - CASSQDHIAPGANVLTF TGCGCCAGCAGCCAAGATCATATAGCCCCCGGGGCCAACGTCCTGACTTTC
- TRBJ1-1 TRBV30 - CAWVVQGKTEAFF TGTGCCTGGGTCGTCCAGGGAAAAACTGAAGCTTTCTTT
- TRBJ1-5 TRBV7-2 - CASSSTGYNQPQHF TGTGCCAGCAGTTCTACAGGCTACAATCAGCCCCAGCATTTT
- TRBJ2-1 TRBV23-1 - CASSVRRDEQFF TGCGCCAGCAGTGTCCGCCGGGATGAGCAGTTCTTC
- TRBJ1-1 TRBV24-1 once CATSDPSHFGTEAFF TGTGCCACCAGTGATCCCTCCCACTTTGGCACTGAAGCTTTCTTT
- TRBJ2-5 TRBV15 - CATSRLGRGRGGETQYF TGTGCCACCAGCAGGCTCGGAAGAGGTAGAGGGGGAGAGACCCAGTACTTC
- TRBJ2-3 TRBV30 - CAWSLILGGGTQYF TGTGCCTGGAGCCTTATTCTGGGGGGAGGTACGCAGTATTTT
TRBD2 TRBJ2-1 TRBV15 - CATSRDREGGQNEQFF TGTGCCACCAGCAGAGATCGGGAGGGGGGCCAGAATGAGCAGTTCTTC
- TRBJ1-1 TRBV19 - CASSRRLAASNTEAFF TGTGCCAGTAGCAGGAGGTTGGCAGCCTCTAACACTGAAGCTTTCTTT
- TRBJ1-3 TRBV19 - CASARYAGQRTGNTIYF TGTGCCAGCGCTCGATATGCAGGGCAGCGCACGGGAAACACCATATATTTT
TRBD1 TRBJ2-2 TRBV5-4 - CASSLIRDRDTGELFF TGTGCCAGCAGCTTGATCCGGGACAGGGATACCGGGGAGCTGTTTTTT
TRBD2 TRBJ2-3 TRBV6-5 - CASSYVTSPDTDTQYF TGTGCCAGCAGTTACGTGACTAGCCCGGACACAGATACGCAGTATTTT
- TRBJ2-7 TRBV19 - CASGGRGRNEQYF TGTGCCAGCGGGGGCAGGGGGAGAAACGAGCAGTACTTC
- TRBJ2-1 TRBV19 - CASQQGGAYNEQFF TGTGCCTCTCAGCAGGGGGGAGCCTACAATGAGCAGTTCTTC
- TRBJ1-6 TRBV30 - CAWSSTKLNSPLHF TGTGCCTGGAGTAGTACGAAGCTGAATTCACCCCTCCACTTT
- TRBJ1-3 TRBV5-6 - CASSLGRGNTIYF TGTGCCAGCAGCTTGGGGAGGGGAAACACCATATATTTT
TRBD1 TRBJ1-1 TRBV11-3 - CASSLAGTGRAFF TGTGCCAGCAGCTTAGCCGGGACAGGCCGAGCTTTCTTT
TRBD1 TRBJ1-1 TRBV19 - CASSSGGHLNTEAFF TGTGCCAGTAGTTCAGGGGGACATTTGAACACTGAAGCTTTCTTT
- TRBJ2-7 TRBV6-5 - CASSSSPGLFEQYF TGTGCCAGCAGTTCCTCTCCCGGTCTATTCGAGCAGTACTTC
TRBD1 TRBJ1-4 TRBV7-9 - CASSARQGTNEKLFF TGTGCCAGCAGCGCCCGACAGGGAACTAATGAAAAACTGTTTTTT
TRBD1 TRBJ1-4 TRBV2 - CASSRTGGERFF TGTGCCAGCAGTAGGACAGGGGGTGAACGGTTTTTT
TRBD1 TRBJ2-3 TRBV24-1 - CATSDLTGGKDTQYF TGTGCCACCAGTGACCTGACAGGGGGTAAAGATACGCAGTATTTT
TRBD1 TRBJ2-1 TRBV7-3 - CASSLKRTGVIGEQFF TGTGCCAGCAGCTTAAAGAGGACAGGGGTAATAGGTGAGCAGTTCTTC
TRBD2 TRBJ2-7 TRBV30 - CAWSKAGGSYEQYF TGTGCCTGGAGTAAAGCGGGGGGTTCCTACGAGCAGTACTTC
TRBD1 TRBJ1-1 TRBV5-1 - CASSFAGTGNQNTEAFF TGCGCCAGCAGCTTTGCCGGGACAGGGAACCAGAACACTGAAGCTTTCTTT
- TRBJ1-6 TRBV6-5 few CASTITGPLHF TGTGCCAGCACCATTACTGGACCCCTCCACTTT
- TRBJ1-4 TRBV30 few CAWSFSRTATNEKLFF TGTGCCTGGAGTTTTTCTCGGACAGCAACTAATGAAAAACTGTTTTTT
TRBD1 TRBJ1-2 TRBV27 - CASKQGPGYTF TGTGCCAGCAAACAGGGGCCTGGCTACACCTTC
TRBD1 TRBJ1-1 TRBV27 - CASTSGQGMNTEAFF TGTGCCAGCACCTCAGGACAGGGAATGAACACTGAAGCTTTCTTT
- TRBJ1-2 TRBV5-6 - CASRRETGYGYTF TGTGCCAGCAGAAGGGAGACGGGCTATGGCTACACCTTC
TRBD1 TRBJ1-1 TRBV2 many CASTAGGLNTEAFF TGTGCCAGCACCGCAGGGGGCTTGAACACTGAAGCTTTCTTT
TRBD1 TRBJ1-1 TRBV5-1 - CASSLNRGNTEAFF TGCGCCAGCAGCCTTAACAGGGGCAACACTGAAGCTTTCTTT
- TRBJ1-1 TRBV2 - CASSEETMNTEAFF TGTGCCAGCAGTGAAGAGACAATGAACACTGAAGCTTTCTTT
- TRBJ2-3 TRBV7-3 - CASSQGGQTDTQYF TGTGCCAGCAGCCAGGGGGGCCAGACAGATACGCAGTATTTT
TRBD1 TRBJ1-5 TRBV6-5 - CASSFYGQGADQPQHF TGTGCCAGCAGTTTCTATGGACAGGGAGCGGACCAGCCCCAGCATTTT
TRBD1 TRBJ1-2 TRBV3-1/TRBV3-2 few CASSLSGTGGAHYGYTF TGTGCCAGCAGTCTGTCCGGGACAGGGGGCGCTCACTATGGCTACACCTTC